This T cell receptor beta chain was obtained from a study of blood T cell repertoires in COVID-19. Overall study: Acute-phase and convalescent COVID-19 samples originated in the United States, Italy and Spain. T cells, B-cell-depleted T cells, or PBMCs provided the cDNA or gDNA that served as material.

Study processing details: Nucleated cell number was recorded as an estimate derived from reference gene primer amplification. TCRdb keeps only in-frame clones here, not all; method: immunoSEQ multiplex PCR. That table supplies the V and J calls and clone size; D and trimming were determined from the DNA. The sample has more than 120,000 clones; more than 75% are singletons. Sequenced sample: peripheral blood. The receptor comes from a man aged 50 to 60 who had recovered from COVID-19.

CDR3 DNA sequence: TGTGCCAGCAGGGGGGACAGCACTAACTATGGCTACACCTTC. Translating gives CASRGDSTNYGYTF. The chain joins TRBV2 to TRBJ1-2; 7 nucleotides line up with TRBD1. The CDR3 totals 14 residues. The germline V gene has CDR1 SNHLY and CDR2 FYNNEI. The V segment lost 6 bases and the J segment 0 bases; nucleotides outside the gene matches: 4.